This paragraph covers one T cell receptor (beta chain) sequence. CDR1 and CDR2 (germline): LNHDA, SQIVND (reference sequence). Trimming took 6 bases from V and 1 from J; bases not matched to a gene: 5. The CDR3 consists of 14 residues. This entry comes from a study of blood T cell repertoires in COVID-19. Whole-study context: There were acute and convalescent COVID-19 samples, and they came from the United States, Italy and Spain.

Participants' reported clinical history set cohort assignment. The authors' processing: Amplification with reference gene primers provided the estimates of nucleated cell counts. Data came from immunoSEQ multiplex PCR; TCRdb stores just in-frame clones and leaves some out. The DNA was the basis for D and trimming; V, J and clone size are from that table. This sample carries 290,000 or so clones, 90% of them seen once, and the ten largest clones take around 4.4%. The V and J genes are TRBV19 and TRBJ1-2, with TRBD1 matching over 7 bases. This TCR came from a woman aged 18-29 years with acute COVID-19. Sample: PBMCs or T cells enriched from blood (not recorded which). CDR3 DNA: TGTGCCAGTAGCTTACAGGGGAATAACTATGGCTACACCTTC. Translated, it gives CASSLQGNNYGYTF. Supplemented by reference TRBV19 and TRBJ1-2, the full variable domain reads DGGITQSPKYLFRKEGQNVTLSCEQNLNHDAMYWYRQDPGQGLRLIYYSQIVNDFQKGDIAEGYSVSREKKESFPLTVTSAQKNPTAFYLCASSLQGNNYGYTFGSGTRLTVV.